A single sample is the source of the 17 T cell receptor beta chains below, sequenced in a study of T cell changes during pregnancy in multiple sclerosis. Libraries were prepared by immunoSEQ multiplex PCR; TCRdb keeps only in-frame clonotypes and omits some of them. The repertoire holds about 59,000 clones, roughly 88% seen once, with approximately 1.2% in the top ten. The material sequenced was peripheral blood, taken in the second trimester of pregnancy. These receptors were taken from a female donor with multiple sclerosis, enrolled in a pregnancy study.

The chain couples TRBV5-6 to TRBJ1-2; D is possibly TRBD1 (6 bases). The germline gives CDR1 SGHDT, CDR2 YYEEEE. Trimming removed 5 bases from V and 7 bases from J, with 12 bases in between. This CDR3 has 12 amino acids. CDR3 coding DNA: TGTGCCAGCAGTCTAGAGGGGGTTGGCTACACCTTC. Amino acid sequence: CASSLEGVGYTF.

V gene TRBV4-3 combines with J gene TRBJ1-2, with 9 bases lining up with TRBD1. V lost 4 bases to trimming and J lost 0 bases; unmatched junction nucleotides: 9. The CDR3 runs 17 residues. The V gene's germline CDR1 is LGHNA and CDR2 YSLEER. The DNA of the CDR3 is TGCGCCAGCAGCCCAGGGACAGGGAGGTTTACTAACTATGGCTACACCTTC. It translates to CASSPGTGRFTNYGYTF.

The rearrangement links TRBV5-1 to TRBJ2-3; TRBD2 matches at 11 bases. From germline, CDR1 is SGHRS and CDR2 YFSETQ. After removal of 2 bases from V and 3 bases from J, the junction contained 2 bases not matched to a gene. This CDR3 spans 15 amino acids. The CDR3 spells CASSFTSGSTDTQYF. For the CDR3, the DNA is TGCGCCAGCAGCTTTACTAGCGGGAGTACAGATACGCAGTATTTT.

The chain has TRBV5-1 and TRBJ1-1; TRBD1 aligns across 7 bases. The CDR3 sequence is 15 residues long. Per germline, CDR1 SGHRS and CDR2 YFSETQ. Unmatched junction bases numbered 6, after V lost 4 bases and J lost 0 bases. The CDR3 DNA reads TGCGCCAGCAGCCTCTGGACAGGTATGAACACTGAAGCTTTCTTT. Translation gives CASSLWTGMNTEAFF.

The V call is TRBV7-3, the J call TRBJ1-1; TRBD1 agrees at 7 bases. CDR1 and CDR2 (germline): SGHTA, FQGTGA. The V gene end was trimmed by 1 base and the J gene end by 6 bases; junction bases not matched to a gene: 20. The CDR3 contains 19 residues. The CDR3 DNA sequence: TGTGCCAGCAGCTTAAGACCGAAAGGGGGCTCCCTCGGGGGCTCTGAAGCTTTCTTT. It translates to CASSLRPKGGSLGGSEAFF.

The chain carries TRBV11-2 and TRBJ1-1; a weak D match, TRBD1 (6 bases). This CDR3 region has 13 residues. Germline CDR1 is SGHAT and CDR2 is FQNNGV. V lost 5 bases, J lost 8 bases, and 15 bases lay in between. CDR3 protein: CASSPVLGGEAFF. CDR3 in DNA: TGTGCCAGCAGCCCCGTCCTAGGGGGAGAAGCTTTCTTT.

The CDR3 spells CASSLNSNTGELFF. The CDR3, as DNA: TGTGCCAGCAGCTTAAACTCGAACACCGGGGAGCTGTTTTTT. The chain recombines TRBV7-3 with TRBJ2-2; no clear D. Germline CDR1 SGHTA, CDR2 FQGTGA. This CDR3 is built from 14 residues. The V end was cut by 1 base, the J end by 0 bases, with 3 bases between. Complete variable domain (other parts from reference TRBV7-3 and TRBJ2-2): GAGVSQTPSNKVTEKGKYVELRCDPISGHTALYWYRQSLGQGPEFLIYFQGTGAADDSGLPNDRFFAVRPEGSVSTLKIQRTERGDSAVYLCASSLNSNTGELFFGEGSRLTVL.

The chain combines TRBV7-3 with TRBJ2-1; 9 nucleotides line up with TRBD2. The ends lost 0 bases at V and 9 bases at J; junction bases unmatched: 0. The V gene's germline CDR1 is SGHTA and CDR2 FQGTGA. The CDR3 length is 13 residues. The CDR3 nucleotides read TGTGCCAGCAGCTTAACGACTAGCGGTGAGCAGTTCTTC. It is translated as CASSLTTSGEQFF. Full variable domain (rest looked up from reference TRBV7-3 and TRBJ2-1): GAGVSQTPSNKVTEKGKYVELRCDPISGHTALYWYRQSLGQGPEFLIYFQGTGAADDSGLPNDRFFAVRPEGSVSTLKIQRTERGDSAVYLCASSLTTSGEQFFGPGTRLTVL.

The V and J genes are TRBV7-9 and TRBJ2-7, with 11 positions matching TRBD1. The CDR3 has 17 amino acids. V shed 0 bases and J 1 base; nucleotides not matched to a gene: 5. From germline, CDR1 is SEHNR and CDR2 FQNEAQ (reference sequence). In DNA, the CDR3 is TGTGCCAGCAGCTTAGCCGCAGGACAGGGGGCTTCCTACGAGCAGTACTTC. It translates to CASSLAAGQGASYEQYF.

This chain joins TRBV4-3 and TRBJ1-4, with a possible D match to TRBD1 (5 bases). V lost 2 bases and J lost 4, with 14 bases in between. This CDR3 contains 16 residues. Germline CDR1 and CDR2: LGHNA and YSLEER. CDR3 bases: TGCGCCAGCAGCCAACATCCAGGAGGGGATAATGAAAAACTGTTTTTT. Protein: CASSQHPGGDNEKLFF.

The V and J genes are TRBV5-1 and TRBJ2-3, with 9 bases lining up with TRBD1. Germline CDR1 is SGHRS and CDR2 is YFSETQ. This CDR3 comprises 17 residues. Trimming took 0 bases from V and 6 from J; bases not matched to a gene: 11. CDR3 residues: CASSLDRQGGSRDTQYF. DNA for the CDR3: TGCGCCAGCAGCTTGGACCGACAGGGGGGTTCTAGGGATACGCAGTATTTT.

The CDR3 sequence: CASSLSAGSDEQYF. The DNA for the CDR3 is TGCGCCAGCAGCTTGTCGGCAGGGTCGGACGAGCAGTACTTC. V gene TRBV5-1 combines with J gene TRBJ2-7; D is possibly TRBD1 (5 bases). The CDR3 extends over 14 amino acids. V was cut by 1 base and J by 5 bases, with 13 bases left in between. Looked up from germline, CDR1 is SGHRS and CDR2 is YFSETQ.

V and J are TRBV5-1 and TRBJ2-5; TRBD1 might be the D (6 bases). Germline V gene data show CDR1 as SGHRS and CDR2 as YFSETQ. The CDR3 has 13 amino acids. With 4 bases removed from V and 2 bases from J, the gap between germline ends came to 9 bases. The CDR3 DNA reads TGCGCCAGCAGCCGTGGACAGCAAGAGACCCAGTACTTC. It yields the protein CASSRGQQETQYF.

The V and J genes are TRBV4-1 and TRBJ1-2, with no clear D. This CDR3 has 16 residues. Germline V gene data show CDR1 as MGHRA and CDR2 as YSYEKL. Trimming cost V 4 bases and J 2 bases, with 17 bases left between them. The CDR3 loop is CASSRWVALGNYGYTF. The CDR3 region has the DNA TGCGCCAGCAGCCGGTGGGTCGCCCTCGGGAACTATGGCTACACCTTC.

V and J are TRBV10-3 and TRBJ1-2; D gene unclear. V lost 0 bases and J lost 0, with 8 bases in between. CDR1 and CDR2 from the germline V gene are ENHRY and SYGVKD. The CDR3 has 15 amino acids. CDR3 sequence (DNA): TGTGCCATCAGTGAGTCGGTGAGCACTAACTATGGCTACACCTTC. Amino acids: CAISESVSTNYGYTF.

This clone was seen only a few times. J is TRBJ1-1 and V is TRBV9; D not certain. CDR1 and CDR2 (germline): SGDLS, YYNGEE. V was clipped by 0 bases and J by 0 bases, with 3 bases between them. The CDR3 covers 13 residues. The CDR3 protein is CASSVAVNTEAFF. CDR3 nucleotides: TGTGCCAGCAGCGTAGCAGTGAACACTGAAGCTTTCTTT.

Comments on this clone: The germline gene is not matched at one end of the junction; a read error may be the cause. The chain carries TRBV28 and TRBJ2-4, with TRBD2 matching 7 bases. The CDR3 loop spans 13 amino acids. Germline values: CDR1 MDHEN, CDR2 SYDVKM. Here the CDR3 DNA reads TGTGCCAGCAGTTTATCCTGGGGACTACTGGGGCACTTC. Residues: CASSLSWGLLGHF.